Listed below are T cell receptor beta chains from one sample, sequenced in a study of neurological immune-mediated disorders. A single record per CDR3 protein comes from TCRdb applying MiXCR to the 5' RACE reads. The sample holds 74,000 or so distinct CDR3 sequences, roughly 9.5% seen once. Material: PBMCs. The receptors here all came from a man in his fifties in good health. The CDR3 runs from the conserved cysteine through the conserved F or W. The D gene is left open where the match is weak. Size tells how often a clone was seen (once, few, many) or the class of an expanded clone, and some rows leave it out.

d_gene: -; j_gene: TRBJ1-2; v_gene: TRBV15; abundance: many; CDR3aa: CATSRDPGGYGYTF; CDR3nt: TGTGCCACCAGCAGAGATCCCGGGGGCTATGGCTACACCTTC
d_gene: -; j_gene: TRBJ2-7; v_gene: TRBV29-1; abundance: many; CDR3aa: CSVGQPEREQYF; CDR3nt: TGCAGCGTCGGACAGCCGGAGCGAGAGCAGTACTTC
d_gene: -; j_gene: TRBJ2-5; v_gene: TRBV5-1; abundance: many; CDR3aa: CASSQSVTGETQYF; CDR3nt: TGCGCCAGCAGCCAGTCAGTGACGGGAGAGACCCAGTACTTC
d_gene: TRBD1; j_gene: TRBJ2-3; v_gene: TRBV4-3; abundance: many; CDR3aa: CASSHTGTGTDTQYF; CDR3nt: TGCGCCAGCAGCCACACCGGGACAGGCACAGATACGCAGTATTTT
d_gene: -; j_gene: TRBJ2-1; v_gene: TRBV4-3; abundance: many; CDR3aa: CASSRGRGLGTFPYNEQFF; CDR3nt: TGCGCCAGCAGCCGGGGGAGAGGTCTAGGGACTTTTCCCTACAATGAGCAGTTCTTC
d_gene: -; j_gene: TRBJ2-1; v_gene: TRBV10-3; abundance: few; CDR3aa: CAISEGDSYNEQFF; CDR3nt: TGTGCCATCAGTGAAGGAGACAGTTACAATGAGCAGTTCTTC
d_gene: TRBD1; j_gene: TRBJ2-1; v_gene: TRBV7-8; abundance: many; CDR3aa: CASSRRQGPNEQFF; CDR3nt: TGTGCCAGCAGCCGTAGACAGGGACCCAATGAGCAGTTCTTC
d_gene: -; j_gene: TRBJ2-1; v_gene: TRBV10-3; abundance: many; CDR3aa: CAISESTGQVNEQFF; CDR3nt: TGTGCCATCAGTGAGTCGACGGGGCAGGTCAATGAGCAGTTCTTC
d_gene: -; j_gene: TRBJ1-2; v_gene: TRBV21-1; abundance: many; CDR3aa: CASSKALEGSLQDYGYTF; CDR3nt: TGTGCCAGCAGCAAAGCGCTAGAAGGGAGCCTCCAGGACTATGGCTACACCTTC
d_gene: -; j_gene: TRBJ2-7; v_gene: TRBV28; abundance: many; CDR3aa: CASQPRVSSYEQYF; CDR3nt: TGTGCCAGTCAACCTCGCGTGAGCTCCTACGAGCAGTACTTC
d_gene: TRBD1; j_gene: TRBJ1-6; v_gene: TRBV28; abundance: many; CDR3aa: CASSQGDRDNSPLHF; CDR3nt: TGTGCCAGCAGCCAGGGGGACAGGGATAATTCACCCCTCCACTTT
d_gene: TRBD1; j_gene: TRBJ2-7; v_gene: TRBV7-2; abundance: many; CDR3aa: CASTTPGQGFSYEQYF; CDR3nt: TGTGCCAGCACGACCCCGGGACAGGGATTCTCCTACGAGCAGTACTTC
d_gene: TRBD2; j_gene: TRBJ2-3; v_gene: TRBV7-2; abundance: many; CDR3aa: CASRWTSTSTDTQYF; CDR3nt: TGTGCCAGCAGATGGACTAGCACAAGCACAGATACGCAGTATTTT
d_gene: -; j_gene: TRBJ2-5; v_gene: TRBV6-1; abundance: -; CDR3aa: CASSREWETQYF; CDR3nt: TGTGCCAGCAGTCGGGAATGGGAGACCCAGTACTTC
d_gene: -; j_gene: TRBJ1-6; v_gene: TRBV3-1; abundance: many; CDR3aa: CASSQAGSSYNSPLHF; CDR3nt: TGTGCCAGCAGCCAGGCAGGGAGCTCCTATAATTCACCCCTCCACTTT
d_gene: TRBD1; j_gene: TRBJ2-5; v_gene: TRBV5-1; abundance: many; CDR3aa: CASSGRQGPGETQYF; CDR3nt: TGCGCCAGCAGCGGACGACAGGGGCCGGGGGAGACCCAGTACTTC
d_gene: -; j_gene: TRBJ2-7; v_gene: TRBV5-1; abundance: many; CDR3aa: CASSLDRQSPYEQYF; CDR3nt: TGCGCCAGCAGCCTAGACAGGCAGTCCCCCTACGAGCAGTACTTC
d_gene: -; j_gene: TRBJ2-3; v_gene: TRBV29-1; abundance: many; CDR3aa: CSVERGASTDTQYF; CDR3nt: TGCAGCGTTGAGAGGGGTGCTAGCACAGATACGCAGTATTTT
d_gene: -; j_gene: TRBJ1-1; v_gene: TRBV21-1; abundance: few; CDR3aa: CASLAPEAFF; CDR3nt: TGTGCCAGCTTGGCCCCTGAAGCTTTCTTT
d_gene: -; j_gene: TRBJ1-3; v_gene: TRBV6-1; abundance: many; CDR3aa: CASSPDMSSGNTIYF; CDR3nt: TGTGCCAGCAGTCCAGACATGAGCTCTGGAAACACCATATATTTT
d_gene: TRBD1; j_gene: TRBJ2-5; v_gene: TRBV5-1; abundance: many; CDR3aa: CASSLPKDRGETQYF; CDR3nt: TGCGCCAGCAGCTTGCCTAAGGACAGGGGAGAGACCCAGTACTTC
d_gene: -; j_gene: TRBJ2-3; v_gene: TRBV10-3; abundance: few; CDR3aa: CAISESLWDFADTQYF; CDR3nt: TGTGCCATCAGTGAGAGTCTTTGGGATTTCGCAGATACGCAGTATTTT
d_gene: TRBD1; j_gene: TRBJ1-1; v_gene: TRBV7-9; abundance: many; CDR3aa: CASSLGTGLITEAFF; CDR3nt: TGTGCCAGCAGCTTGGGGACAGGGTTGATCACTGAAGCTTTCTTT
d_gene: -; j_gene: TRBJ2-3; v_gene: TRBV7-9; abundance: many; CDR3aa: CASSITPGSVDTQYF; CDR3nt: TGTGCCAGCAGCATAACCCCAGGAAGCGTGGATACGCAGTATTTT
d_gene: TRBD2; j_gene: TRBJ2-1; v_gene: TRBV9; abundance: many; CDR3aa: CASSASGRPGAYNEQFF; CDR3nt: TGTGCCAGCAGCGCTAGCGGGAGGCCAGGCGCCTACAATGAGCAGTTCTTC
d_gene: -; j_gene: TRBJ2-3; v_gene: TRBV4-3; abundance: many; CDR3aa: CASSQDGPSTDTQYF; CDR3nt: TGCGCCAGCAGCCAAGATGGACCCAGCACAGATACGCAGTATTTT
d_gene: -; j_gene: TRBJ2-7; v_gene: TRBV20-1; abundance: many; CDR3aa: CSAWDPDGYEQYF; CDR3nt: TGCAGTGCTTGGGACCCAGACGGATACGAGCAGTACTTC
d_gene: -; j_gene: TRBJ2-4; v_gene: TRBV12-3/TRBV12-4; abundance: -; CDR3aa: CASSGGRLAKNIQYF; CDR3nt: TGTGCCAGCAGTGGGGGGAGATTAGCCAAAAACATTCAGTACTTC
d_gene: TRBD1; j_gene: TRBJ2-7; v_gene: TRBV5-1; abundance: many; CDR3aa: CASSPGQGAEQYF; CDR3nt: TGCGCCAGCAGCCCCGGACAGGGGGCAGAGCAGTACTTC
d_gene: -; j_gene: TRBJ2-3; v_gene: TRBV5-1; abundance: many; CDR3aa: CASSLDSLDTQYF; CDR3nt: TGCGCCAGCAGCTTGGACTCGTTAGATACGCAGTATTTT
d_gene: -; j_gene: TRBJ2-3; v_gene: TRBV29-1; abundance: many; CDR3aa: CSVYGGAPTDTQYF; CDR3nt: TGCAGCGTCTACGGCGGGGCCCCCACAGATACGCAGTATTTT
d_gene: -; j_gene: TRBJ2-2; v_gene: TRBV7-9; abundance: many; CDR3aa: CASHPPGRYTGELFF; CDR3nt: TGTGCCAGCCACCCCCCTGGACGGTACACCGGGGAGCTGTTTTTT
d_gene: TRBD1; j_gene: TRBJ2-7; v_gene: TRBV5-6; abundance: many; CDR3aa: CASSFPGQGRDEQYF; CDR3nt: TGTGCCAGCAGCTTTCCGGGACAGGGTCGGGACGAGCAGTACTTC
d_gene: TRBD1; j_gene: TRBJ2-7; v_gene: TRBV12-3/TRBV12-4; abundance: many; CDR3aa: CASRVRGSSYEQYF; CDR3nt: TGTGCCAGCAGGGTCAGGGGGAGCTCCTACGAGCAGTACTTC
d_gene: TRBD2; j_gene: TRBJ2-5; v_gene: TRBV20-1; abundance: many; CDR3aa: CSARGSLAGVMKTQYF; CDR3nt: TGCAGTGCTAGAGGATCACTAGCGGGAGTTATGAAGACCCAGTACTTC
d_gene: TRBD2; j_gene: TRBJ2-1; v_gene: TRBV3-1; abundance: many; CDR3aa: CASSRLTSGSLSEQFF; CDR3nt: TGTGCCAGCAGCCGGTTAACTAGCGGGAGTCTATCTGAGCAGTTCTTC
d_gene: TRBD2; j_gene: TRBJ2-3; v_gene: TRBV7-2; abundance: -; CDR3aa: CASSNRLAGSTDTQYF; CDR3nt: TGTGCCAGCAGCAACCGACTAGCGGGGAGCACAGATACGCAGTATTTT
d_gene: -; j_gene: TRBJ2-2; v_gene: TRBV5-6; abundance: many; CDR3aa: CASSLLGSNTGELFF; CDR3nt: TGTGCCAGCAGCTTGTTAGGCAGCAACACCGGGGAGCTGTTTTTT
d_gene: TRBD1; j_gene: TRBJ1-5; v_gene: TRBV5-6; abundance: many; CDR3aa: CASSLYGTGDQPQHF; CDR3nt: TGTGCCAGCAGCTTGTATGGGACAGGGGATCAGCCCCAGCATTTT
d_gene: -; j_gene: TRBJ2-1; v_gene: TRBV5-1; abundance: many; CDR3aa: CASRKRGEGNEQFF; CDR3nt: TGCGCCAGCAGGAAGAGGGGAGAGGGCAATGAGCAGTTCTTC
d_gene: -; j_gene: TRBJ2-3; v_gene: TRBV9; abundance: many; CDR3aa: CASRGERLTDTQYF; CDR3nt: TGTGCCAGCAGGGGGGAGCGTCTCACAGATACGCAGTATTTT
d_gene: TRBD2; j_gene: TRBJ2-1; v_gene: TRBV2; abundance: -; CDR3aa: CASSPLLLAGEGSEQFF; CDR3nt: TGTGCCAGCAGTCCTTTATTACTAGCGGGAGAGGGAAGTGAGCAGTTCTTC
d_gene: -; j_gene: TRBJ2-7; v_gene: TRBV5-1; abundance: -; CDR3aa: CASSAESAHYEQYF; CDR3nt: TGCGCCAGCAGCGCCGAATCGGCCCACTACGAGCAGTACTTC
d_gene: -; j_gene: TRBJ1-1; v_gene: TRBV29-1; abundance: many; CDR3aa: CSVGQNTEAFF; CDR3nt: TGCAGCGTTGGACAGAACACTGAAGCTTTCTTT
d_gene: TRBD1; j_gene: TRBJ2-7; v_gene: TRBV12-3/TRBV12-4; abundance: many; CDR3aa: CASSQHRGYEQYF; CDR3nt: TGTGCCAGCAGCCAACACAGGGGGTACGAGCAGTACTTC